These 30 T cell receptor beta chains came from one sample sequenced in a study of blood T cells in healthy people across ages. Next came a second PCR, run for roughly 7 to 12 cycles, which used a sample-barcoded 5' primer along with a J-beta primer mix. From the 5' RACE reads, TCRdb called clonotypes with MiXCR, one entry per CDR3 protein. The table lists about 1.8 million distinct CDR3 sequences, around half of them singletons, with over 2% in the top ten. Sequenced input: blood. All receptors derive from a middle-aged woman in good health.

J is TRBJ2-7 and V is TRBV20-1; TRBD2 matches 11 bases. The CDR3 is made up of 14 amino acids. With V trimmed by 4 bases and J by 6 bases, 8 bases remained unmatched. CDR1 is DFQATT, CDR2 SNEGSKA, per germline (reference sequence). The CDR3 bases are TGCAGTGCTAAACTTAGCGGGGGGGCCTCCGAGCAGTACTTC. It is translated as CSAKLSGGASEQYF.

J is TRBJ1-2 and V is TRBV6-7; possible D gene TRBD1, 6 bases. TRBV6-7 falls under the ORF class, with uncertain function. There are 19 residues in the CDR3. V was clipped by 9 bases and J by 4 bases, with 33 bases between them. The CDR3 DNA reads TGTGCCAGGAAGCCCCCCACGGACAGCCATATAGGGACCACCTATGGCTACACCTTC. It codes for CARKPPTDSHIGTTYGYTF.

In regard to this clonotype: The junction departs from the called germline gene at one end, perhaps through a read error. The chain couples TRBV7-7 to TRBJ2-1, with 8 bases that match TRBD2. The assigned J gene may be wrong: the sequence end matches TRBJ2-7 better. There are 18 residues in the CDR3. Per germline, CDR1 SSHAT and CDR2 FNYEAQ (reference sequence). The CDR3 nucleotides read TGTGCTAGCAGCTGGGACGAGGGACTAGGGCCCCTATACAATGAGCAGTACTTC. Translating gives CASSWDEGLGPLYNEQYF.

This clonotype came up a few times. V usage is TRBV4-1 and J usage is TRBJ2-5, with 11 bases that match TRBD2. Germline V gene lookup returns CDR1 MGHRA and CDR2 YSYEKL. V trimming: 4 bases; J trimming: 5 bases; junction bases outside the gene matches: 6. CDR3 length equals 15 residues. CDR3 amino acids: CASSRSGGAWETQYF. CDR3 in DNA: TGCGCCAGCAGCCGTAGCGGGGGGGCCTGGGAGACCCAGTACTTC.

This clonotype has more than one count but fewer than ten. The chain couples TRBV20-1 to TRBJ2-5; D unclear. Germline CDR1 DFQATT, CDR2 SNEGSKA (reference sequence). This CDR3 spans 10 amino acids. The CDR3 coding sequence is TGCAGCCCCCCGAGGGAGACCCAGTACTTC. This translates into CSPPRETQYF.

A few counts support this clonotype. The chain combines TRBV6-2 or TRBV6-3 with TRBJ2-7; D is unclear. The CDR3 is 11 amino acids. The germline V gene encodes CDR1 MNHEY and CDR2 SVGEGT. V was shortened by 2 bases and J by 10 bases, with 9 bases between the two germline ends. The CDR3 nucleotides are TGTGCCAGCAGTTACCTGTCATTTCAGTACTTC. Its translation is CASSYLSFQYF.

The chain has TRBV7-9 and TRBJ1-2; 8 nucleotides agree with TRBD1. Germline CDR1 SEHNR, CDR2 FQNEAQ (reference sequence). This CDR3 is 12 amino acids long. V lost 5 bases to trimming and J lost 10 bases; unmatched junction nucleotides: 6. The CDR3 here is CASSPGQGFYTF. As DNA, the CDR3 is TGTGCCAGCAGCCCTGGACAGGGCTTCTACACCTTC. The whole variable domain, remainder taken from reference TRBV7-9 and TRBJ1-2, is DTGVSQNPRHKITKRGQNVTFRCDPISEHNRLYWYRQTLGQGPEFLTYFQNEAQLEKSRLLSDRFSAERPKGSFSTLEIQRTEQGDSAMYLCASSPGQGFYTFGSGTRLTVV.

V usage is TRBV20-1 and J usage is TRBJ2-5; the D gene is possibly TRBD1 (6 bases). Germline loops: CDR1 DFQATT, CDR2 SNEGSKA (reference sequence). V lost 0 bases and J lost 2, with 10 bases in between. The CDR3 is 14 residues long. CDR3 amino acids: CSAREDRTQETQYF. The DNA of the CDR3 is TGCAGTGCTAGAGAGGACAGAACTCAAGAGACCCAGTACTTC.

The chain combines TRBV15 with TRBJ1-4, with unresolved D. V lost 0 bases to trimming and J lost 6 bases, with 20 bases between them. From germline, CDR1 is LNHNV and CDR2 YYDKDF (reference sequence). This CDR3 spans 18 amino acids. The CDR3 sequence is CATSRDYSPGAVDEKLFF. CDR3 in DNA: TGTGCCACCAGCAGAGATTACTCCCCGGGCGCGGTAGATGAAAAACTGTTTTTT.

The CDR3 loop reads CAISRGLAAGTQYF. The CDR3 DNA sequence: TGTGCCATCAGCCGGGGACTAGCGGCAGGTACGCAGTATTTT. This chain connects TRBV10-3 to TRBJ2-3, with 11 positions matching TRBD2. Per the germline V gene, CDR1 is ENHRY and CDR2 is SYGVKD. The V segment lost 6 bases and the J segment 8 bases; nucleotides outside the gene matches: 7. The CDR3 is made up of 14 amino acids.

The chain couples TRBV6-2 or TRBV6-3 to TRBJ2-3; TRBD1 aligns across 9 bases. Looked up from germline, CDR1 is MNHEY and CDR2 is SVGEGT. The CDR3 length is 16 residues. The J segment lost 8 bases and the V segment lost 5 bases, leaving 14 bases of the junction unmatched. CDR3 in amino acids: CASSTQDRGGMGTQYF. CDR3 DNA sequence: TGTGCCAGCAGTACGCAGGACAGGGGAGGCATGGGTACGCAGTATTTT.

The sample holds one count of this clonotype. The chain links TRBV28 to TRBJ2-5, with 8 bases fitting TRBD1. The CDR3 sequence is 16 residues long. J lost 2 bases, V lost 1 base, and 6 bases had no gene match. Germline lookup yields CDR1 MDHEN and CDR2 SYDVKM. CDR3 DNA: TGTGCCAGCAGTTTATTAGTTGGGACAGGACAAGAGACCCAGTACTTC. It encodes CASSLLVGTGQETQYF.

The chain has TRBV7-9 and TRBJ1-1, with D possibly being TRBD1 (6 bases). CDR3 length: 13 amino acids. V was clipped by 5 bases and J by 10 bases, with 17 bases between them. Germline assignment: CDR1 SEHNR and CDR2 FQNEAQ (reference sequence). CDR3 coding DNA: TGTGCCAGCAGCCCTGGTGGGGGCTGGGGAGCTTTCTTT. Translating it yields CASSPGGGWGAFF.

This chain joins TRBV4-3 and TRBJ2-3; D may be TRBD1 (5 bases). The CDR3 covers 15 residues. Germline-derived CDR1 and CDR2 are LGHNA and YSLEER. Trimming removed 0 bases from V and 4 bases from J, with 11 bases in between. CDR3 bases: TGCGCCAGCAGCCAAGACAAAGGGGCCGCAGATACGCAGTATTTT. Residues: CASSQDKGAADTQYF.

This clonotype was counted a single time. The chain couples TRBV6-2 or TRBV6-3 to TRBJ2-3; D unresolved. This CDR3 spans 13 amino acids. V was trimmed by 6 bases and J by 4 bases, leaving 11 bases between them. The V gene's germline CDR1 is MNHEY and CDR2 SVGEGT. CDR3 DNA sequence: TGTGCCAGCAGGAGAGGAGATCCAGATACGCAGTATTTT. It translates to CASRRGDPDTQYF.

V and J are TRBV13 and TRBJ2-7; no clear D. The last part of the DNA fits TRBJ2-5 better; the J call may be wrong. This CDR3 comprises 13 residues. CDR1 is PRHDT and CDR2 is FYEKMQ in the germline V gene (reference sequence). The CDR3 DNA reads TGTGCCAGCAGCCGTACAAATAAAGAGACCCAGTACTTC. This codes for CASSRTNKETQYF.

The chain employs TRBV11-2 and TRBJ2-6; 13 bases fit TRBD2. CDR3 length equals 19 residues. The J segment lost 0 bases and the V segment lost 5 bases, leaving 7 bases of the junction unmatched. Germline V gives CDR1 SGHAT, CDR2 FQNNGV. CDR3 coding DNA: TGTGCCAGCAGCCTCGGACTAGCGGGGGACCCCTCTGGGGCCAACGTCCTGACTTTC. As protein: CASSLGLAGDPSGANVLTF.

This clonotype has just a few counts. The rearrangement joins TRBV11-1 to TRBJ2-1; D unresolved. Germline lookup yields CDR1 SGHAT and CDR2 FQDESV (reference sequence). The CDR3 length is 15 residues. V shed 1 base and J shed 2 bases, with 9 bases lying between them. The CDR3 loop is CASSLGVTAYNEQFF. CDR3 sequence (DNA): TGTGCCAGCAGCTTAGGTGTCACGGCCTACAATGAGCAGTTCTTC.

In DNA form, the CDR3 reads TGTGCCATCAGTGAGTCGGAGGGGTTGGTCAAAAACATTCAGTACTTC. The encoded protein is CAISESEGLVKNIQYF. J is TRBJ2-4 and V is TRBV10-3, with D maybe TRBD2 (6 bases). CDR1 ENHRY and CDR2 SYGVKD come from the germline V gene. The V end was cut by 0 bases, the J end by 3 bases, with 12 bases between. The CDR3 spans 16 residues.

This clonotype was counted only a few times. The rearrangement uses TRBV2 and TRBJ2-4; 7 nucleotides agree with TRBD1. Matching the DNA end better, TRBJ2-7 makes the J call doubtful. Germline V gene lookup returns CDR1 SNHLY and CDR2 FYNNEI. The CDR3 consists of 12 residues. The CDR3 nucleotides are TGTGCCAGCAGTGGAGACAGGGTCGAGCAGTACTTC. Amino acid sequence: CASSGDRVEQYF.

About this clonotype: A much larger clone differs by one base, so this may be a read error. The rearrangement uses TRBV5-1 and TRBJ1-4; D perhaps matches TRBD1 (5 bases). The length of the CDR3 is 16 residues. Trimming shortened V by 3 bases and J by 5 bases, and 17 bases separated the two germline ends. Germline assignment: CDR1 SGHRS and CDR2 YFSETQ. CDR3 DNA: TGCGCCAGCAGCTCGGAATCCCGTCGGACAAATGAAAAACTGTTTTTT. Residues: CASSSESRRTNEKLFF.

The V gene is TRBV10-3, the J gene TRBJ2-5; the match to TRBD2 covers 12 bases. Germline CDR1 ENHRY, CDR2 SYGVKD. The CDR3 length is 17 residues. V lost 6 bases, J lost 0 bases, and 8 bases stayed unmatched. The chain's CDR3 is CAIRETSGGFNQETQYF. CDR3 bases: TGTGCCATCAGGGAGACTAGCGGGGGCTTTAACCAAGAGACCCAGTACTTC.

The chain has TRBV4-1 and TRBJ1-5; 8 nucleotides align to TRBD1. The J segment lost 6 bases and the V segment lost 9 bases, leaving 10 bases of the junction unmatched. The germline V gene encodes CDR1 MGHRA and CDR2 YSYEKL. The CDR3 spans 14 residues. The CDR3 region is CARPPSDRGQPQHF. The CDR3 bases are TGCGCCAGGCCCCCATCCGACAGGGGTCAGCCCCAGCATTTT.

The chain links TRBV7-6 to TRBJ1-1; D remains ambiguous. Looked up from germline, CDR1 is SGHVS and CDR2 is FNYEAQ. Trimming left V 5 bases short and J 1 base short, with 17 bases between. The CDR3 totals 16 residues. This CDR3 reads CASSHAIGQRNTEAFF. The CDR3 DNA reads TGTGCCAGCAGCCATGCCATCGGGCAGCGGAACACTGAAGCTTTCTTT.

This clonotype was seen more than once but under ten times. The chain joins TRBV7-2 to TRBJ2-7; 11 bases match TRBD1. This CDR3 spans 16 amino acids. Germline loops: CDR1 SGHTA, CDR2 FQGNSA. Trimming removed 1 base from V and 2 bases from J; junction bases left unmatched: 4. This CDR3 is CASSLVGGQGAYEQYF. CDR3 nucleotide sequence: TGTGCCAGCAGCTTAGTTGGGGGACAGGGGGCCTACGAGCAGTACTTC.

The chain links TRBV20-1 to TRBJ2-3; TRBD2 agrees at 10 bases. Germline V lookup: CDR1 DFQATT, CDR2 SNEGSKA (reference sequence). The J segment lost 4 bases and the V segment lost 1 base, leaving 8 bases of the junction unmatched. This CDR3 spans 16 amino acids. CDR3 nucleotide sequence: TGCAGTGCTAGAGTACCGGGACTAGCGAATTCAGATACGCAGTATTTT. Protein: CSARVPGLANSDTQYF.

The table lists this clonotype with a few counts. J is TRBJ2-3 and V is TRBV4-2; the match to TRBD2 covers 10 bases. Germline CDR1 reads LGHNA; CDR2 reads YNFKEQ. The CDR3 contains 18 residues. V was pared by 0 bases and J by 0 bases, with 6 bases of the junction left unmatched. Here the CDR3 reads CASSQDLTSGVSTDTQYF. The CDR3 DNA reads TGTGCCAGCAGCCAAGATCTCACTAGCGGGGTTAGCACAGATACGCAGTATTTT.

V is TRBV20-1 and J is TRBJ1-4; 11 positions agree with TRBD1. The ends lost 0 bases at V and 5 bases at J; junction bases unmatched: 8. Germline values: CDR1 DFQATT, CDR2 SNEGSKA (reference sequence). There are 17 residues in the CDR3. The CDR3 DNA reads as TGCAGTGCTAGAGATTGGGACAGGGGGTCTCAAAATGAAAAACTGTTTTTT. It translates to CSARDWDRGSQNEKLFF.

This chain uses TRBV19 with TRBJ2-3; 8 bases line up with TRBD1. The V and J ends lost 4 bases and 1 base, in that order; junction bases with no gene match: 7. Germline V gives CDR1 LNHDA, CDR2 SQIVND (reference sequence). The CDR3 has 16 residues. The CDR3 sequence is CASSTQGAGGTDTQYF. Written as DNA, the CDR3 is TGTGCCAGTAGTACCCAGGGGGCCGGAGGCACAGATACGCAGTATTTT.

The V and J genes are TRBV9 and TRBJ2-1, with D possibly TRBD2 on 7 matching bases. Germline lookup yields CDR1 SGDLS and CDR2 YYNGEE. CDR3 length: 14 amino acids. Trimming took off 9 bases at V and 13 bases at J, with 26 bases between the two ends. The chain's CDR3 is CATSGGAGQETQFF. As DNA, the CDR3 is TGTGCCACCAGTGGGGGGGCGGGACAAGAGACCCAGTTCTTC.